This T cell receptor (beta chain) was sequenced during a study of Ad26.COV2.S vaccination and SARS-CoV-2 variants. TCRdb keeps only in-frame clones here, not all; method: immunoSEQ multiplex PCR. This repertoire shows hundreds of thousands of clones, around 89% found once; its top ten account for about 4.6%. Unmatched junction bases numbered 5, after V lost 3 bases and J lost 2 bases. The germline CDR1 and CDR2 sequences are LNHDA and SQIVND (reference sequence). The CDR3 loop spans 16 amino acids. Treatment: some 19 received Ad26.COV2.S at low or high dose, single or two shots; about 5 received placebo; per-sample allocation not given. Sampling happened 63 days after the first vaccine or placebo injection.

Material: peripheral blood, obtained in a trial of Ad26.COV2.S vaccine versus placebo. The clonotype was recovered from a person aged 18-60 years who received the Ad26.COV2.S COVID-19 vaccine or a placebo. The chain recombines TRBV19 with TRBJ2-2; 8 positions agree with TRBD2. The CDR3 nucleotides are TGTGCCAGTAGTATGCACGGGAGGGCAAACACCGGGGAGCTGTTTTTT. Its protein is CASSMHGRANTGELFF. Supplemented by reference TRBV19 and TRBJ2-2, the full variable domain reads DGGITQSPKYLFRKEGQNVTLSCEQNLNHDAMYWYRQDPGQGLRLIYYSQIVNDFQKGDIAEGYSVSREKKESFPLTVTSAQKNPTAFYLCASSMHGRANTGELFFGEGSRLTVL.